This passage covers 18 T cell receptor beta chains from one sample sequenced in a study of shared T cell receptors in the human thymus. The protocol was immunoSEQ multiplex PCR, while the TCRdb copy is restricted to in-frame clones and leaves out a portion. The data contain more than 550,000 clones, about 89% of them singletons. This sample was also put to use in a study of human thymus T cells.

Material: thymocytes. The receptors shown here come from a boy younger than two with a congenital heart defect.

The count of this clone is one. Germline is not matched at one junction end, which may reflect a read error. The sample contains more than one DNA sequence encoding this CDR3. This chain uses TRBV30 with TRBJ1-6, with TRBD1 matching over 7 bases. The germline V gene has CDR1 GTSNPN and CDR2 SVGIG (reference sequence). The length of the CDR3 is 13 residues. In DNA, the CDR3 is TGTGCCGGGAGGGACAGTTATAATTCACCCCTCCACTTT. The encoded protein is CAGRDSYNSPLHF.

In its sample, this clone was seen once. J is TRBJ1-4 and V is TRBV11-2; D not certain. The germline CDR1 and CDR2 sequences are SGHAT and FQNNGV. This CDR3 region has 15 residues. The V gene lost 5 bases and the J gene lost 10 bases, with 20 bases spanning the gap. The CDR3 DNA reads TGTGCCAGCAGCACCGCGGAGGGCCCGGAGTCAAAACTGTTTTTT. Protein: CASSTAEGPESKLFF. Full variable domain (outside the CDR3, taken from reference TRBV11-2 and TRBJ1-4): EAGVAQSPRYKIIEKRQSVAFWCNPISGHATLYWYQQILGQGPKLLIQFQNNGVVDDSQLPKDRFSAERLKGVDSTLKIQPAKLEDSAVYLCASSTAEGPESKLFFGSGTQLSVL.

This chain connects TRBV25-1 to TRBJ2-1, with TRBD2 matching over 14 bases. Germline lookup yields CDR1 MGHDK and CDR2 SYGVNS. V lost 9 bases to trimming and J lost 4 bases; unmatched junction nucleotides: 11. The CDR3 spans 17 residues. CDR3 nucleotides: TGTGCCAGTGAGTCAGGACTAGCGGGAGGCTCATACAATGAGCAGTTCTTC. This gives the protein CASESGLAGGSYNEQFF.

This rearrangement joins TRBV28 to TRBJ2-7; TRBD2 is a possible D gene (6 bases). The V end lost 10 bases, the J end lost 3 bases, and 16 bases lay between the germline ends. From germline, CDR1 is MDHEN and CDR2 SYDVKM. This CDR3 region has 13 residues. The CDR3 sequence: CATPSGSSYEQYF. The CDR3 nucleotides are TGTGCCACCCCCTCCGGGAGCAGCTACGAGCAGTACTTC.

The chain is built from TRBV6-1 and TRBJ2-1; 7 positions agree with TRBD1. Germline V gene lookup returns CDR1 MNHNS and CDR2 SASEGT. CDR3 length: 13 residues. V lost 5 bases and J lost 9; bases outside the gene matches: 7. Written as DNA, the CDR3 is TGTGCCAGCAGTCCAAAACCAGGGGGTGAGCAGTTCTTC. Its translation: CASSPKPGGEQFF.

The CDR3 loop is CASSPKRDPTTGELFF. Written as DNA, the CDR3 is TGTGCCAGCAGCCCCAAGCGGGACCCTACCACCGGGGAGCTGTTTTTT. The chain joins TRBV13 to TRBJ2-2, with 7 bases identical to TRBD2. Trimming took 5 bases from V and 4 from J; bases not matched to a gene: 10. The V gene's germline CDR1 is PRHDT and CDR2 FYEKMQ (reference sequence). This CDR3 has 16 residues.

The J gene is TRBJ2-7, the V gene TRBV27, with 14 bases matching TRBD2. Per the germline V gene, CDR1 is MNHEY and CDR2 is SMNVEV (reference sequence). Trimming cost V 8 bases and J 4 bases; bases outside gene matches: 7. The CDR3 consists of 15 residues. In nucleotides, the CDR3 is TGTGCCAGCTTGGGGACTAGCGGGAGAAGATACGAGCAGTACTTC. Its protein is CASLGTSGRRYEQYF.

V and J are TRBV27 and TRBJ2-6; D call uncertain. The germline CDR1 and CDR2 sequences are MNHEY and SMNVEV (reference sequence). V was clipped by 5 bases and J by 0 bases, with 8 bases between them. The CDR3 sequence is 15 residues long. The CDR3 reads CASSPLGSGANVLTF. The DNA of the CDR3 is TGTGCCAGCAGTCCCCTAGGCTCTGGGGCCAACGTCCTGACTTTC.

The V and J genes are TRBV4-1 and TRBJ2-1; 8 nucleotides agree with TRBD2. Germline V gene lookup returns CDR1 MGHRA and CDR2 YSYEKL. The J segment lost 8 bases and the V segment lost 2 bases, leaving 5 bases of the junction unmatched. The CDR3 covers 14 residues. CDR3: CASSQLAGRDEQFF. The CDR3, as DNA: TGCGCCAGCAGCCAATTAGCGGGACGGGATGAGCAGTTCTTC.

The chain carries TRBV5-4 and TRBJ1-2; possible D gene TRBD1, 5 bases. Trimming stripped 3 bases from V and 4 bases from J, with 13 bases between. The CDR3 has 14 amino acids. Germline assignment: CDR1 SGHNT and CDR2 YYREEE (reference sequence). The CDR3: CASSSGNRLYGYTF. The CDR3 DNA follows: TGTGCCAGCAGCTCAGGGAACCGTCTCTATGGCTACACCTTC. Filled out from reference TRBV5-4 and TRBJ1-2, the complete variable domain reads ETGVTQSPTHLIKTRGQQVTLRCSSQSGHNTVSWYQQALGQGPQFIFQYYREEENGRGNFPPRFSGLQFPNYSSELNVNALELDDSALYLCASSSGNRLYGYTFGSGTRLTVV.

The chain recombines TRBV7-2 with TRBJ2-1; D gene uncertain. Trimming pared 2 bases from V and 2 bases from J, leaving 10 bases between. This CDR3 comprises 15 residues. CDR1 is SGHTA, CDR2 FQGNSA, per germline. CDR3 sequence reads: CASSLQQYTYNEQFF. CDR3 DNA: TGTGCCAGCAGCTTACAACAGTACACCTACAATGAGCAGTTCTTC.

This clone was detected only once. The chain links TRBV7-2 to TRBJ1-1; 10 positions agree with TRBD1. The V and J ends lost 5 bases and 1 base, in that order; junction bases with no gene match: 4. The germline CDR1 and CDR2 sequences are SGHTA and FQGNSA. The CDR3 is 15 amino acids. The CDR3 loop reads CASSPRQGANTEAFF. The CDR3 nucleotides are TGTGCCAGCAGCCCCCGACAGGGGGCGAACACTGAAGCTTTCTTT.

The genes are TRBV30 and TRBJ2-1, with 9 bases matching TRBD1. V lost 5 bases to trimming and J lost 4 bases; unmatched junction nucleotides: 6. The CDR3 totals 14 residues. Germline assignment: CDR1 GTSNPN and CDR2 SVGIG (reference sequence). CDR3 loop: CAWSGTGKYNEQFF. The CDR3 DNA is TGTGCCTGGTCCGGGACAGGGAAGTACAATGAGCAGTTCTTC.

The V gene is TRBV5-1, the J gene TRBJ2-3, with 16 bases that match TRBD2. Germline assignment: CDR1 SGHRS and CDR2 YFSETQ. After removal of 1 base from V and 2 bases from J, the junction contained 7 bases not matched to a gene. The CDR3 is 19 amino acids. The CDR3 reads CASSLPAGTSGGDTDTQYF. The CDR3 DNA follows: TGCGCCAGCAGCTTGCCCGCTGGGACTAGCGGGGGGGACACAGATACGCAGTATTTT.

This chain uses TRBV27 with TRBJ1-1, with 9 bases lining up with TRBD1. The germline gives CDR1 MNHEY, CDR2 SMNVEV (reference sequence). The CDR3 totals 13 residues. Trimming cost V 5 bases and J 5 bases; bases outside gene matches: 3. This CDR3 is CASSIGQGTEAFF. DNA for the CDR3: TGTGCCAGCAGTATAGGACAGGGGACTGAAGCTTTCTTT.

The CDR3 sequence is CASSPRGHSPDGYTF. The DNA for the CDR3 is TGTGCCAGCTCACCACGTGGACACTCGCCCGATGGCTACACCTTC. This chain joins TRBV18 and TRBJ1-2; TRBD1 is a possible D gene (5 bases). The CDR3 covers 15 residues. Per the germline V gene, CDR1 is KGHSH and CDR2 is LQKENI. V was clipped by 1 base and J by 6 bases, with 15 bases between them.

The chain has TRBV7-2 and TRBJ2-1; 7 nucleotides line up with TRBD2. V trimming: 11 bases; J trimming: 7 bases; junction bases outside the gene matches: 5. Germline lookup yields CDR1 SGHTA and CDR2 FQGNSA. CDR3 length: 11 residues. For the CDR3, the DNA is TGTGCCGCACTCGGGGGGAATGAGCAGTTCTTC. It encodes CAALGGNEQFF.

J is TRBJ1-6 and V is TRBV6-5; D call uncertain. V gave up 4 bases and J gave up 7 bases, with 14 bases separating them. Germline-derived CDR1 and CDR2 are MNHEY and SVGAGI. The CDR3 runs to 15 residues. The CDR3 sequence is CASSSPRGENSPLHF. The CDR3 DNA reads TGTGCCAGCAGTTCCCCCCGGGGAGAGAATTCACCCCTCCACTTT.